Below, 11 T cell receptor beta chains from the same sample are listed, as sequenced in a study of monozygotic twins with inflammatory bowel disease (dated by TCRdb to the late 2010s). Library preparation was by 5' RACE. TCRdb shows the sequencer as Illumina HiSeq 2500. After TCRdb reprocessed the reads, each CDR3 protein sequence was kept as one row, without DNA. The table kept for this sample lists more than 300,000 distinct CDR3 sequences. Of the sample, approximately 2.4% falls within the top ten clones. Material: blood. The receptors stem from a human donor with ulcerative colitis or Crohn's disease, or a healthy co-twin of an affected twin (not recorded which).

V and J are TRBV25-1 and TRBJ2-5; no DNA is available, so the TRBD1 call from TCRdb remains unchecked. This CDR3 contains 13 residues. The germline CDR1 and CDR2 sequences are MGHDK and SYGVNS. The CDR3: CASSGAGIQTQYF.

The V and J genes are TRBV12-3 or TRBV12-4 and TRBJ1-4; the TCRdb D gene call, TRBD1, has no DNA to confirm it. CDR3 length: 15 amino acids. The CDR3 here is CASSMPRTGNEKLFF.

V and J are TRBV12-3 or TRBV12-4 and TRBJ1-3. The CDR3 length is 15 residues. CDR3: CASSFGVLSGNTIYF.

The chain joins TRBV7-3 to TRBJ2-2; the TRBD1 assignment by TCRdb is unverifiable without DNA. Germline V CDR1 and CDR2: SGHTA, FQGTGA. This CDR3 comprises 15 residues. The CDR3 spells CASSLRQGVPGELFF.

This chain links TRBV25-1 with TRBJ2-2; TCRdb's assignment of TRBD1 cannot be checked, as there is no DNA. This CDR3 contains 14 residues. CDR1 is MGHDK, CDR2 SYGVNS, per germline. The CDR3 spells CASSDRGYTGELFF.

This chain uses TRBV7-6 with TRBJ2-7; with no DNA, the TCRdb D assignment of TRBD2 cannot be verified. The germline gives CDR1 SGHVS, CDR2 FNYEAQ. This CDR3 has 17 residues. The CDR3 loop reads CASSLRLAGGGSDEQYF.

The gene calls are TRBV11-3 and TRBJ2-1; TCRdb lists TRBD2, though no DNA is available to test this call. The CDR3 is 22 residues long. Germline assignment: CDR1 SGHNT and CDR2 YENEEA. The CDR3 spells CASSLGEDLRASGGAAYNEQFF.

The chain combines TRBV5-1 with TRBJ2-2. Germline assignment: CDR1 SGHRS and CDR2 YFSETQ. The CDR3 totals 13 residues. The CDR3 region is CASSLHDTGELFF. Full variable domain (rest looked up from reference TRBV5-1 and TRBJ2-2): KAGVTQTPRYLIKTRGQQVTLSCSPISGHRSVSWYQQTPGQGLQFLFEYFSETQRNKGNFPGRFSGRQFSNSRSEMNVSTLELGDSALYLCASSLHDTGELFFGEGSRLTVL.

CDR3 in amino acids: CASSRISGGAQGETQYF. The V call is TRBV5-5, the J call TRBJ2-5; TCRdb proposes TRBD2, but this gene call is untestable without DNA. Germline lookup yields CDR1 SGHKS and CDR2 YYEKEE (reference sequence). The CDR3 extends over 17 amino acids.

This chain connects TRBV3-1 to TRBJ2-1; no DNA is available, so the TRBD2 call from TCRdb remains unchecked. Looked up from germline, CDR1 is LGHDT and CDR2 is YNNKEL (reference sequence). This CDR3 has 16 residues. The CDR3 region is CASSQWRGGLYNEQFF.

V gene TRBV20-1 combines with J gene TRBJ1-5; TCRdb's D call, TRBD1, is unchecked because there is no DNA. Germline V gene sequence: CDR1 DFQATT, CDR2 SNEGSKA (reference sequence). The CDR3 spans 15 residues. The CDR3 protein is CSAPTPGPRNQPQHF.